These 32 T cell receptor beta chains came from one sample sequenced in a study of T-cell memory formation after mild COVID-19. Each CDR3 protein is one row after TCRdb ran MiXCR on the 5' RACE reads. Of about 560,000 distinct CDR3 sequences listed, approximately 15% are singletons. Sequencing input: PBMCs or a T cell subset sorted from them (not recorded which). These receptors came from an adult woman who had mild COVID-19 (a few samples of this study predate the infection). Cell type and time point are not known.

This clonotype has a count of ten or more. The chain joins TRBV5-1 to TRBJ2-3, with TRBD2 matching over 9 bases. This CDR3 region has 17 residues. Germline-derived CDR1 and CDR2 are SGHRS and YFSETQ. With V trimmed by 0 bases and J by 0 bases, 5 bases remained unmatched. CDR3 sequence: CASSLGTLAGSTDTQYF. The CDR3 DNA reads TGCGCCAGCAGCTTGGGCACCCTAGCGGGGAGCACAGATACGCAGTATTTT.

V is TRBV12-3 or TRBV12-4 and J is TRBJ2-7, with D perhaps matching TRBD1 (6 bases). Between the trimmed V and J ends, which lost 1 base and 12 bases, there was a span of 13 bases. The CDR3 spans 12 residues. In DNA, the CDR3 is TGTGCCAGCAGTTTAGGAGGGGGACAAGGGTACTTC. This gives the protein CASSLGGGQGYF.

J is TRBJ1-1 and V is TRBV12-3 or TRBV12-4; the D gene is possibly TRBD1 (5 bases). The CDR3 consists of 12 residues. The V and J ends lost 6 bases and 8 bases respectively, with 13 bases between them. The CDR3 spells CASSQGVGEAFF. In DNA form, the CDR3 reads TGTGCCAGCAGCCAGGGCGTTGGGGAAGCTTTCTTT.

This clonotype was observed a few times. The DNA of the CDR3 is TGCGCCAGCAGCCAAGATACACCGCGACAGGGCTACTCCTACAATGAGCAGTTCTTC. It yields the protein CASSQDTPRQGYSYNEQFF. V and J are TRBV4-1 and TRBJ2-1; 7 nucleotides align to TRBD1. Germline V gene sequence: CDR1 MGHRA, CDR2 YSYEKL. The CDR3 covers 19 residues. Unmatched junction bases numbered 11, after V lost 0 bases and J lost 0 bases.

Remarks on this clonotype: Because the CDR3's place on the DNA is in doubt, the DNA is left out and the CDR3 is given as listed by TCRdb. The J gene is TRBJ2-7, the V gene TRBV7-5; the listed D gene, TRBD2, was not tested against the DNA. TRBV7-5 is a documented pseudogene. Termini included, the CDR3 measures 18 amino acids. The CDR3 loop is CISVPEAYRTSGSYEQYF.

With respect to this clonotype: The junction does not match germline at one end; this may be a read error. This rearrangement joins TRBV12-3 or TRBV12-4 to TRBJ2-7, with unresolved D. There are 16 residues in the CDR3. CDR3 nucleotides: TGTGCCAGCACTTTAGGACCCCCTGGCCAGTTATACGAGCAGTACTTC. Translating it yields CASTLGPPGQLYEQYF.

This clonotype was picked up a small number of times. The J gene is TRBJ2-1, the V gene TRBV20-1; TRBD2 aligns across 9 bases. The V gene's germline CDR1 is DFQATT and CDR2 SNEGSKA (reference sequence). After removal of 0 bases from V and 3 bases from J, the junction contained 3 bases not matched to a gene. CDR3 length equals 15 residues. DNA of the CDR3: TGCAGTGCTAGAGATCGGCGGGGGGGCTACAATGAGCAGTTCTTC. Translated, it gives CSARDRRGGYNEQFF.

The chain is built from TRBV12-3 or TRBV12-4 and TRBJ1-2, with D unresolved. The CDR3 sequence is 13 residues long. V was cut by 6 bases and J by 6 bases, with 14 bases left in between. The DNA of the CDR3 is TGTGCCAGCAGCCTAGGGCCCGAGGATGGCTACACCTTC. Its protein is CASSLGPEDGYTF.

The chain is built from TRBV4-1 and TRBJ2-5; 7 bases map to TRBD1. CDR1 and CDR2 from the germline V gene are MGHRA and YSYEKL. The CDR3 extends over 16 amino acids. J lost 5 bases, V lost 0 bases, and 9 bases had no gene match. In DNA, the CDR3 is TGCGCCAGCAGCCAAGATCCCGTAGGGGGCTGGGAGACCCAGTACTTC. Translated: CASSQDPVGGWETQYF.

This clonotype was counted a few times. The chain employs TRBV24-1 and TRBJ2-2; D perhaps matches TRBD2 (5 bases). Germline assignment: CDR1 KGHDR and CDR2 SFDVKD. The CDR3 has 15 residues. V was pared by 4 bases and J by 1 base, with 9 bases between. DNA for the CDR3: TGTGCCACCAGTGAGTTAAGCGGGAACACCGGGGAGCTGTTTTTT. This sequence encodes CATSELSGNTGELFF.

This clonotype has only a few counts. The rearrangement uses TRBV4-1 and TRBJ2-5; 9 nucleotides match TRBD2. The germline V gene encodes CDR1 MGHRA and CDR2 YSYEKL. V lost 3 bases, J lost 3 bases, and 2 bases stayed unmatched. The CDR3 covers 14 residues. CDR3 sequence: CASSQASGEETQYF. DNA for the CDR3: TGCGCCAGCAGCCAGGCTAGCGGGGAAGAGACCCAGTACTTC.

This clonotype was observed a few times. Its ends do not fully match the called genes, so a read error is possible. The chain links TRBV15 to TRBJ1-5, with 9 positions matching TRBD1. Germline V gene lookup returns CDR1 LNHNV and CDR2 YYDKDF (reference sequence). The CDR3 is 14 amino acids. As DNA, the CDR3 is TGTGCCACCAGCATTAACAGGGGGCATCAGCCCCAGCAATTT. Encoded protein: CATSINRGHQPQQF.

The chain links TRBV5-1 to TRBJ2-7; weak D call: TRBD2 (6 bases). The CDR3 is 12 amino acids. Germline V gives CDR1 SGHRS, CDR2 YFSETQ. V was pared by 0 bases and J by 7 bases, with 8 bases between. The chain's CDR3 is CASSLEAGEQYF. In DNA, the CDR3 is TGCGCCAGCAGCTTGGAGGCGGGGGAGCAGTACTTC.

This clonotype was counted a few times. The chain carries TRBV5-6 and TRBJ1-1; 7 positions match TRBD1. Germline CDR1 reads SGHDT; CDR2 reads YYEEEE. The CDR3 contains 15 residues. V trimming: 3 bases; J trimming: 5 bases; junction bases outside the gene matches: 10. The CDR3, as DNA: TGTGCCAGCAGCTCTATTGACAGGGAGAGGACTGAAGCTTTCTTT. It specifies CASSSIDRERTEAFF.

The chain combines TRBV2 with TRBJ2-3, with D unresolved. The CDR3 totals 14 residues. Germline values: CDR1 SNHLY, CDR2 FYNNEI. Trimming took off 4 bases at V and 6 bases at J, with 14 bases between the two ends. The CDR3 reads CASSVGGPVDTQYF. CDR3 nucleotide sequence: TGTGCCAGCAGTGTTGGTGGGCCAGTGGATACGCAGTATTTT.

The V and J genes are TRBV15 and TRBJ1-4; 7 bases match TRBD1. V dropped 2 bases and J dropped 3; count of bases not matched to a gene: 6. There are 16 residues in the CDR3. Per germline, CDR1 LNHNV and CDR2 YYDKDF (reference sequence). CDR3 protein: CATSRSGTVPNEKLFF. CDR3 bases: TGTGCCACCAGCAGATCGGGGACAGTACCTAATGAAAAACTGTTTTTT.

This clonotype was seen only a few times. The V call is TRBV15, the J call TRBJ2-1; TRBD2 matches 12 bases. CDR1 LNHNV and CDR2 YYDKDF come from the germline V gene (reference sequence). With 7 bases clipped from V and 6 bases from J, the junction kept 13 bases outside the gene matches. The CDR3 length is 17 residues. In DNA form, the CDR3 reads TGTGCCACCAACTCCGGACTAGCGGGGACTCGCGGCAATGAGCAGTTCTTC. Protein sequence: CATNSGLAGTRGNEQFF.

This clonotype came up a few times. This sequence joins TRBV20-1 and TRBJ1-2; 7 nucleotides line up with TRBD1. V lost 1 base to trimming and J lost 8 bases; unmatched junction nucleotides: 1. The length of the CDR3 is 11 residues. The germline V gene has CDR1 DFQATT and CDR2 SNEGSKA (reference sequence). The CDR3 nucleotides read TGCAGTGCTAGAGGGACAGGCGGCTACACCTTC. The encoded protein is CSARGTGGYTF.

The chain links TRBV30 to TRBJ2-1; D unclear. The germline V gene encodes CDR1 GTSNPN and CDR2 SVGIG (reference sequence). The CDR3 contains 11 residues. V lost 0 bases and J lost 6, with 3 bases in between. In nucleotides, the CDR3 is TGTGCCTGGAGTGTAACCAATGAGCAGTTCTTC. Encoded protein: CAWSVTNEQFF.

V gene TRBV7-8 combines with J gene TRBJ2-5; no clear D gene. From germline, CDR1 is SGHVS and CDR2 FQNEAQ. Trimming stripped 2 bases from V and 9 bases from J, with 7 bases between. The CDR3 runs to 11 residues. CDR3 in amino acids: CASSLSSAQYF. CDR3 bases: TGTGCCAGCAGCTTAAGTTCGGCCCAGTACTTC.

About this clonotype itself: An end of the junction does not agree with germline; a read error may underlie this. The rearrangement uses TRBV7-7 and TRBJ1-3; D unresolved. Germline values: CDR1 SSHAT, CDR2 FNYEAQ (reference sequence). The CDR3 sequence is 14 residues long. The CDR3 DNA is TGTGCTAGCAGCTTAGGAAGCACCGGACCCGTCTTGTATTTT. This gives the protein CASSLGSTGPVLYF.

This clonotype was counted between two and nine times. The chain uses TRBV20-1 and TRBJ1-5; TRBD1 matches at 10 bases. The length of the CDR3 is 19 residues. With 0 bases clipped from V and 2 bases from J, the junction kept 13 bases outside the gene matches. The germline CDR1 and CDR2 sequences are DFQATT and SNEGSKA (reference sequence). The CDR3 DNA sequence: TGCAGTGCTAGAGATGGTAGGACAGGGGGTGGCATGGGCAATCAGCCCCAGCATTTT. Its protein product is CSARDGRTGGGMGNQPQHF.

This clonotype was seen only a few times. This chain connects TRBV5-1 to TRBJ1-2, with a weak D call TRBD1 (6 bases). The V gene lost 4 bases and the J gene lost 4 bases, with 17 bases spanning the gap. CDR3 length equals 15 residues. Germline loops: CDR1 SGHRS, CDR2 YFSETQ. The DNA for the CDR3 is TGCGCCAGCAGCGTGGACAGTCTCGGGGCCTATGGCTACACCTTC. It is translated as CASSVDSLGAYGYTF.

A few counts support this clonotype. The CDR3 region is CASRGTGSNTGELFF. CDR3 nucleotides: TGTGCCAGCAGGGGGACAGGGTCAAACACCGGGGAGCTGTTTTTT. J is TRBJ2-2 and V is TRBV12-3 or TRBV12-4; 9 nucleotides agree with TRBD1. V shed 6 bases, J shed 2 bases, and the junction held 4 bases outside the gene matches. This CDR3 region has 15 residues.

In its sample, this clonotype was seen a few times. The V gene is TRBV2, the J gene TRBJ2-3, with 7 bases lining up with TRBD1. This CDR3 has 15 residues. The V segment lost 6 bases and the J segment 3 bases; nucleotides outside the gene matches: 9. CDR1 and CDR2 from the germline V gene are SNHLY and FYNNEI. In nucleotides, the CDR3 is TGTGCCAGCAGAAAGGACAGGCCTGGGACAGATACGCAGTATTTT. It specifies CASRKDRPGTDTQYF.

A few counts support this clonotype. The CDR3 region is CASSSTWSDNEQFF. DNA of the CDR3: TGCGCCAGCAGCTCCACCTGGTCCGACAATGAGCAGTTCTTC. The V call is TRBV5-1, the J call TRBJ2-1; D is undetermined. The CDR3 is 14 residues long. V was clipped by 3 bases and J by 5 bases, with 12 bases between them. Germline V gene sequence: CDR1 SGHRS, CDR2 YFSETQ. The entire variable domain, with the rest obtained from reference TRBV5-1 and TRBJ2-1, is as follows: KAGVTQTPRYLIKTRGQQVTLSCSPISGHRSVSWYQQTPGQGLQFLFEYFSETQRNKGNFPGRFSGRQFSNSRSEMNVSTLELGDSALYLCASSSTWSDNEQFFGPGTRLTVL.

The rearrangement links TRBV29-1 to TRBJ2-7; 9 bases agree with TRBD2. Germline V lookup: CDR1 SQVTM, CDR2 ANQGSEA. The CDR3 is made up of 13 amino acids. Trimming cost V 6 bases and J 0 bases; bases outside gene matches: 3. For the CDR3, the DNA is TGCAGCGTGCTAGCGGGGCTCTCCTACGAGCAGTACTTC. It translates to CSVLAGLSYEQYF.

This clonotype has more than one count but fewer than ten. The rearrangement uses TRBV12-3 or TRBV12-4 and TRBJ2-7; 12 bases fit TRBD1. The CDR3 consists of 13 residues. The junction had 8 bases not matched to a gene; V was cut back by 8 bases and J by 9 bases. The CDR3 protein is CASGYGTGGGQYF. The CDR3 region has the DNA TGTGCCAGCGGCTATGGGACAGGGGGCGGGCAGTACTTC.

The V call is TRBV7-2, the J call TRBJ2-7; D may be TRBD1 (6 bases). V was clipped by 2 bases and J by 0 bases, with 14 bases between them. CDR3 length equals 16 residues. Germline CDR1 and CDR2: SGHTA and FQGNSA. CDR3 sequence reads: CASSLHGTKRSYEQYF. The CDR3 DNA reads TGTGCCAGCAGCTTACACGGGACAAAACGCTCCTACGAGCAGTACTTC.

V is TRBV7-9 and J is TRBJ2-3; TRBD1 is a possible D gene (7 bases). Trimming left V 4 bases short and J 0 bases short, with 11 bases between. Germline V gene lookup returns CDR1 SEHNR and CDR2 FQNEAQ (reference sequence). CDR3 length equals 15 residues. CDR3 sequence: CASSWGDSSTDTQYF. In DNA form, the CDR3 reads TGTGCCAGCAGCTGGGGGGACAGTAGCACAGATACGCAGTATTTT.

This clonotype was seen more than once but under ten times. CDR3 in DNA: TGTGCCACCAGTGACCCTGGACAGCTGGGAGATACGCAGTATTTT. Protein sequence: CATSDPGQLGDTQYF. The V call is TRBV24-1, the J call TRBJ2-3; D is possibly TRBD1 (6 bases). CDR3 length equals 15 residues. Trimming stripped 4 bases from V and 5 bases from J, with 15 bases between. The germline CDR1 and CDR2 sequences are KGHDR and SFDVKD.

Only a few counts were recorded for this clonotype. V is TRBV18 and J is TRBJ2-1, with TRBD1 matching 7 bases. CDR3 size: 15 residues. Germline V gene data show CDR1 as KGHSH and CDR2 as LQKENI. V was clipped by 5 bases and J by 0 bases; unmatched bases: 4. Here the CDR3 reads CASSFGQASYNEQFF. For the CDR3, the DNA is TGTGCCAGCTCATTCGGACAGGCCTCCTACAATGAGCAGTTCTTC.